The T cell receptor (beta chain) described here comes from a study of graft-versus-host responses after intestinal transplantation. Across the study: Recipients were given multivisceral, liver-intestinal, or isolated intestinal transplants.

Sequenced by immunoSEQ multiplex PCR; TCRdb stores in-frame clones only, minus some. The repertoire holds almost 55,000 clones, with 75% to 95% as singletons. This receptor was identified in a human patient who received an intestinal transplant, so some T cells may come from the graft donor. This specimen consisted of PBMCs, obtained roughly 95 weeks after intestinal transplant.

In DNA, the CDR3 is TGCGCCAGCAGCGCTAGCGGGGGGGCCAGCACAGATACGCAGTATTTT. Translated, it gives CASSASGGASTDTQYF. The chain recombines TRBV4-1 with TRBJ2-3; 12 bases match TRBD2. The V gene end was trimmed by 5 bases and the J gene end by 0 bases; junction bases not matched to a gene: 3. CDR1 is MGHRA and CDR2 is YSYEKL in the germline V gene. CDR3 size: 16 residues.